This is a list of T cell receptor beta chains from one sample in a study of T cells in localized non-small cell lung cancer. The table came from immunoSEQ multiplex PCR; TCRdb's copy has only in-frame clones and leaves some out. The sample carries tens of thousands of clones, around 81% recorded once. The specimen was peripheral blood mononuclear cells, collected before any cancer treatment. Receptors originate from a man aged 40-75 years with stage III lung adenocarcinoma. CDR3s include the opening cysteine and the closing phenylalanine or tryptophan. A D gene is named only where the DNA matches it firmly. Clone size is stated in some rows and not others, as once, few, many or a class when expanded.

d_call: -; clone_size: -; j_call: TRBJ2-1; v_call: TRBV5-4; cdr3_nt: TGTGCCAGCAGCTTGGGGGGGGATGGTGAGCAGTTCTTC; cdr3_aa: CASSLGGDGEQFF
d_call: -; clone_size: few; j_call: TRBJ2-7; v_call: TRBV4-1; cdr3_nt: TGCGCCAGCAGCCTCGGGCCCTCCTACGAGCAGTACTTC; cdr3_aa: CASSLGPSYEQYF
d_call: -; clone_size: -; j_call: TRBJ1-1; v_call: TRBV5-4; cdr3_nt: TGTGCCAGCAGCTTGGATGGAGCAGGGGAAGCTTTCTTT; cdr3_aa: CASSLDGAGEAFF
d_call: TRBD1; clone_size: -; j_call: TRBJ1-6; v_call: TRBV5-5; cdr3_nt: TGTGCCAGCAGCTCTACAGGGGACTATAATTCACCCCTCCACTTT; cdr3_aa: CASSSTGDYNSPLHF
d_call: -; clone_size: -; j_call: TRBJ2-7; v_call: TRBV7-2; cdr3_nt: TGTGCCAGCAGCTACGGGACCTACGAGCAGTACTTC; cdr3_aa: CASSYGTYEQYF
d_call: -; clone_size: -; j_call: TRBJ2-7; v_call: TRBV13; cdr3_nt: TGTGCCAGCAGCTTAGGCGACTACGAGCAGTACTTC; cdr3_aa: CASSLGDYEQYF
d_call: -; clone_size: -; j_call: TRBJ2-1; v_call: TRBV4-1; cdr3_nt: TGCGCCAGCAGCCAAGCCCGGTACAATGAGCAGTTCTTC; cdr3_aa: CASSQARYNEQFF
d_call: -; clone_size: -; j_call: TRBJ2-7; v_call: TRBV9; cdr3_nt: TGTGCCAGCAGCGCCACAATCTCCGGATACGAGCAGTACTTC; cdr3_aa: CASSATISGYEQYF
d_call: -; clone_size: -; j_call: TRBJ2-5; v_call: TRBV6-1; cdr3_nt: TGTGCCAGCAGTATACGACAGACTGCGGAGACCCAGTACTTC; cdr3_aa: CASSIRQTAETQYF
d_call: -; clone_size: -; j_call: TRBJ1-3; v_call: TRBV30; cdr3_nt: TGTGCCTGGAGTGTAGATTCTTTCTCTGGAAACACCATATATTTT; cdr3_aa: CAWSVDSFSGNTIYF
d_call: -; clone_size: few; j_call: TRBJ2-4; v_call: TRBV21-1; cdr3_nt: TGTGCCAGCAGCAAAGTTGTCCTCCTAGCCAAAAACATTCAGTACTTC; cdr3_aa: CASSKVVLLAKNIQYF
d_call: -; clone_size: -; j_call: TRBJ1-1; v_call: TRBV4-1; cdr3_nt: TGCGCCAGCAGCGGACCAGGGGTCCCTGAAGCTTTCTTT; cdr3_aa: CASSGPGVPEAFF
d_call: TRBD1; clone_size: -; j_call: TRBJ2-3; v_call: TRBV7-9; cdr3_nt: TGTGCCAGCAGCCAGGGGGAAGGAGAACGGGCGCAGTATTTT; cdr3_aa: CASSQGEGERAQYF
d_call: -; clone_size: -; j_call: TRBJ2-6; v_call: TRBV2; cdr3_nt: TGTGCCAGCAGTGGCATAGATTACCGATACAGTCGGGCCAACGTCCTGACTTTC; cdr3_aa: CASSGIDYRYSRANVLTF
d_call: -; clone_size: -; j_call: TRBJ2-6; v_call: TRBV6-5; cdr3_nt: TGTGCCAGCAGCCGCGACAGGTCTGGGGCCAACGTCCTGACTTTC; cdr3_aa: CASSRDRSGANVLTF
d_call: TRBD2; clone_size: -; j_call: TRBJ2-7; v_call: TRBV29-1; cdr3_nt: TGCAGCGTTGCGCGGGGGGTATCCGACGAGCAGTACTTC; cdr3_aa: CSVARGVSDEQYF
d_call: -; clone_size: -; j_call: TRBJ2-7; v_call: TRBV30; cdr3_nt: TGTGCCTGGAGAAGATTGGGCTCTTTAACCAACGAGCAGTACTTC; cdr3_aa: CAWRRLGSLTNEQYF
d_call: -; clone_size: -; j_call: TRBJ1-5; v_call: TRBV2; cdr3_nt: TGTGCCAGCAACAGTGACACCAGCAATCAGCCCCAGCATTTT; cdr3_aa: CASNSDTSNQPQHF
d_call: TRBD2; clone_size: -; j_call: TRBJ2-3; v_call: TRBV7-2; cdr3_nt: TGTGCCAGCAGCCTGGGACTAGCGGGTTGGGGCACAGATACGCAGTATTTT; cdr3_aa: CASSLGLAGWGTDTQYF
d_call: TRBD2; clone_size: -; j_call: TRBJ2-7; v_call: TRBV27; cdr3_nt: TGTACCAGCAGTCCAGCGGGGGGAATATACGAGCAGTACTTC; cdr3_aa: CTSSPAGGIYEQYF
d_call: -; clone_size: -; j_call: TRBJ2-2; v_call: TRBV15; cdr3_nt: TGTGCCACCAGCAGAGATCGAGCAGGGAACACCGGGGAGCTGTTTTTT; cdr3_aa: CATSRDRAGNTGELFF
d_call: -; clone_size: -; j_call: TRBJ2-2; v_call: TRBV7-2; cdr3_nt: TGTGCCAGCTCTTCAGAGGGGTGGAACACCGGGGAGCTGTTTTTT; cdr3_aa: CASSSEGWNTGELFF
d_call: -; clone_size: -; j_call: TRBJ2-7; v_call: TRBV5-4; cdr3_nt: TGTGCCAGCAGCTTGATGAGGATTGGTGGCTACGAGCAGTACTTC; cdr3_aa: CASSLMRIGGYEQYF
d_call: TRBD1; clone_size: once; j_call: TRBJ1-6; v_call: TRBV2; cdr3_nt: TGTGCCAGCAGTTCATTCCGGGACAGGGGGTTACCCCTCCACTTT; cdr3_aa: CASSSFRDRGLPLHF
d_call: -; clone_size: -; j_call: TRBJ2-1; v_call: TRBV27; cdr3_nt: TGTGCCAGCAGTTTGGCCGGCACCTACAATGAGCAGTTCTTC; cdr3_aa: CASSLAGTYNEQFF
d_call: TRBD1; clone_size: -; j_call: TRBJ2-1; v_call: TRBV18; cdr3_nt: TGTGCCAGCTCACCTTGGACAGGGGAGGGCTACAATGAGCAGTTCTTC; cdr3_aa: CASSPWTGEGYNEQFF
d_call: TRBD2; clone_size: -; j_call: TRBJ2-3; v_call: TRBV9; cdr3_nt: TGTGCCAGCAGCGTATCCAGCGGGGGGTCAGATACGCAGTATTTT; cdr3_aa: CASSVSSGGSDTQYF
d_call: -; clone_size: -; j_call: TRBJ1-1; v_call: TRBV11-2; cdr3_nt: TGTGCCAGCAGCCCCGGAGCGGGGGAAGTCGGCACTGAAGCTTTCTTT; cdr3_aa: CASSPGAGEVGTEAFF
d_call: -; clone_size: -; j_call: TRBJ2-4; v_call: TRBV5-6; cdr3_nt: TGTGCCAGCAGCTTTAGGGGGGCTTCAATGACGGCCAAAAACATTCAGTACTTC; cdr3_aa: CASSFRGASMTAKNIQYF
d_call: -; clone_size: few; j_call: TRBJ2-3; v_call: TRBV9; cdr3_nt: TGTGCCAGCAGCCAGGAGGTCATCACAGATACGCAGTATTTT; cdr3_aa: CASSQEVITDTQYF
d_call: -; clone_size: -; j_call: TRBJ2-1; v_call: TRBV5-8; cdr3_nt: TGTGCCAGCAGCTTCAAATTACGGGGGTCCTACAATGAGCAGTTCTTC; cdr3_aa: CASSFKLRGSYNEQFF
d_call: TRBD2; clone_size: -; j_call: TRBJ2-3; v_call: TRBV2; cdr3_nt: TGTGCCAGCAGGGGACTAGCGGGGGGTGTGAACACTAGCACAGATACGCAGTATTTT; cdr3_aa: CASRGLAGGVNTSTDTQYF
d_call: TRBD1; clone_size: -; j_call: TRBJ1-1; v_call: TRBV9; cdr3_nt: TGTGCCAGCAGCAAACAGAGACAGGGCCGCACTGAAGCTTTCTTT; cdr3_aa: CASSKQRQGRTEAFF
d_call: TRBD2; clone_size: -; j_call: TRBJ2-7; v_call: TRBV7-2; cdr3_nt: TGTGCCAGCAGCTGGAGCGGGGGGATACCCTACGAGCAGTACTTC; cdr3_aa: CASSWSGGIPYEQYF
d_call: -; clone_size: -; j_call: TRBJ2-7; v_call: TRBV11-2; cdr3_nt: TGTGCCAGCAGCTTAGAAGACAGCCTAGGAGAGCAGTACTTC; cdr3_aa: CASSLEDSLGEQYF
d_call: TRBD2; clone_size: once; j_call: TRBJ2-5; v_call: TRBV29-1; cdr3_nt: TGCAGCGTTGAACGAGGCCTAGCGGGGGGAGGTGCCCAGTACTTC; cdr3_aa: CSVERGLAGGGAQYF
d_call: -; clone_size: -; j_call: TRBJ2-1; v_call: TRBV10-3; cdr3_nt: TGTGCCATCAGTGGGAACAATGAGCAGTTCTTC; cdr3_aa: CAISGNNEQFF
d_call: -; clone_size: -; j_call: TRBJ2-7; v_call: TRBV4-2; cdr3_nt: TGTGCCAGCAGCCAAGATCTCTGGAGCTCCTACGAGCAGTACTTC; cdr3_aa: CASSQDLWSSYEQYF
d_call: -; clone_size: -; j_call: TRBJ2-7; v_call: TRBV10-3; cdr3_nt: TGTGCCATCAGTGAAGCGTTGAGCCTTACCTCCTACGAGCAGTACTTC; cdr3_aa: CAISEALSLTSYEQYF
d_call: TRBD2; clone_size: medium-sized; j_call: TRBJ2-5; v_call: TRBV9; cdr3_nt: TGTGCCAGCAGCGTGTCCCCCCTAGCGGGGGTCCAAGAGACCCAGTACTTC; cdr3_aa: CASSVSPLAGVQETQYF
d_call: -; clone_size: -; j_call: TRBJ2-1; v_call: TRBV5-1; cdr3_nt: TGCGCCAGCAGCTTGGAACGGGGGGCTCGCCTCCTCTCCTACAATGAGCAGTTCTTC; cdr3_aa: CASSLERGARLLSYNEQFF
d_call: -; clone_size: -; j_call: TRBJ2-6; v_call: TRBV19; cdr3_nt: TGTGCCAGTAGTATCCGCAGCTCTGGGGCCAACGTCCTGACTTTC; cdr3_aa: CASSIRSSGANVLTF
d_call: -; clone_size: -; j_call: TRBJ1-5; v_call: TRBV19; cdr3_nt: TGTGCCAGTAATCCAGGATTACATAGCAATCAGCCCCAGCATTTT; cdr3_aa: CASNPGLHSNQPQHF
d_call: TRBD2; clone_size: -; j_call: TRBJ2-7; v_call: TRBV11-2; cdr3_nt: TGTGCCAGCAGCCCTCCGGGACTAGCGATTGAGCAGTACTTC; cdr3_aa: CASSPPGLAIEQYF
d_call: -; clone_size: -; j_call: TRBJ2-6; v_call: TRBV5-1; cdr3_nt: TGCGCCAGCAACTCCATCTATGGCACCCCGGGGAGCTCTGGGGCCAACGTCCTGACTTTC; cdr3_aa: CASNSIYGTPGSSGANVLTF
d_call: TRBD1; clone_size: many; j_call: TRBJ1-5; v_call: TRBV28; cdr3_nt: TGTGCCAGCAGCCTCGGACAGGGTAATCAGCCCCAGCATTTT; cdr3_aa: CASSLGQGNQPQHF
d_call: TRBD2; clone_size: -; j_call: TRBJ2-5; v_call: TRBV10-3; cdr3_nt: TGTGCCATCGCCCCTAGCGGGGGGGCCACAGGAGAGACCCAGTACTTC; cdr3_aa: CAIAPSGGATGETQYF
d_call: -; clone_size: few; j_call: TRBJ2-3; v_call: TRBV18; cdr3_nt: TGTGCCAGCTCACCATATAGTGGGAGCACAGATACGCAGTATTTT; cdr3_aa: CASSPYSGSTDTQYF
d_call: -; clone_size: -; j_call: TRBJ2-5; v_call: TRBV10-3; cdr3_nt: TGTGCCATCAGTTCGGCGGGGGCAGGGCAAGAGACCCAGTACTTC; cdr3_aa: CAISSAGAGQETQYF
d_call: -; clone_size: -; j_call: TRBJ2-1; v_call: TRBV5-5; cdr3_nt: TGTGCCAGCAGTCTGATGAGCTCCTACAATGAGCAGTTCTTC; cdr3_aa: CASSLMSSYNEQFF
d_call: -; clone_size: -; j_call: TRBJ1-2; v_call: TRBV6-1; cdr3_nt: TGTGCCAGCAGACTCGACAGCTATGGCTACACCTTC; cdr3_aa: CASRLDSYGYTF
d_call: TRBD1; clone_size: -; j_call: TRBJ2-1; v_call: TRBV10-3; cdr3_nt: TGTGCCATCAGTGACCGTGGACAGGTGGTCAATGAGCAGTTCTTC; cdr3_aa: CAISDRGQVVNEQFF
d_call: -; clone_size: -; j_call: TRBJ2-5; v_call: TRBV7-8; cdr3_nt: TGTGCCAGCAACCCCGGCTCGGGGGAGACCCAGTACTTC; cdr3_aa: CASNPGSGETQYF